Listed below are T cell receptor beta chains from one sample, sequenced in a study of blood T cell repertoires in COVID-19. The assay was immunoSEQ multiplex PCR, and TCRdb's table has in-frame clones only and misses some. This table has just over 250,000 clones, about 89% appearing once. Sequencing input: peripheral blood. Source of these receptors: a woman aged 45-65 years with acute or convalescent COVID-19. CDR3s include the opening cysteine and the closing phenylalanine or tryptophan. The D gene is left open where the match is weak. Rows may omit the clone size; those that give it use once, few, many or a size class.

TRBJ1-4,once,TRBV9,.,CASSSQGTTNEKLFF,TGTGCCAGCAGCTCACAGGGTACAACTAATGAAAAACTGTTTTTT
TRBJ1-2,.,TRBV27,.,CASSLRGREWGGYTF,TGTGCCAGCAGTTTAAGGGGCAGGGAATGGGGTGGCTACACCTTC
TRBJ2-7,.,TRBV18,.,CASSPPGSGLGGEQYF,TGTGCCAGCTCACCACCGGGTAGTGGCTTGGGGGGCGAGCAGTACTTC
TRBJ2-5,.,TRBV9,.,CASSVGRDVVRALRETQYF,TGTGCCAGCAGCGTAGGGCGGGATGTCGTCCGGGCCCTGAGGGAGACCCAGTACTTC
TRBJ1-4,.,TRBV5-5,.,CASSLGQPSKGEKLFF,TGTGCCAGCAGCTTAGGACAGCCCTCGAAGGGTGAAAAACTGTTTTTT
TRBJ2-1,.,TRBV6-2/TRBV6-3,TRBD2,CASSTSGRAHEQFF,TGTGCCAGCAGTACTAGCGGGAGGGCCCATGAGCAGTTCTTC
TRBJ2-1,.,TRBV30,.,CAWSVLGGRYNEQFF,TGTGCCTGGAGTGTACTAGGTGGGAGGTACAATGAGCAGTTCTTC
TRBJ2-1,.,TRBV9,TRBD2,CASSVGGAGINEQFF,TGTGCCAGCAGCGTAGGCGGAGCGGGAATAAATGAGCAGTTCTTC
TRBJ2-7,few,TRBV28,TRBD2,CASSPGGLAGSYEQYF,TGTGCCAGCAGTCCAGGCGGCCTAGCGGGTTCCTACGAGCAGTACTTC
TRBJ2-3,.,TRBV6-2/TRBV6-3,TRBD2,CASSTPSGGSTDTQYF,TGTGCCAGCAGTACCCCTAGCGGAGGGAGCACAGATACGCAGTATTTT
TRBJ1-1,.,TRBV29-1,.,CSVTGRFTEAFF,TGCAGCGTTACTGGGAGGTTCACTGAAGCTTTCTTT
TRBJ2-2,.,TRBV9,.,CASVEGLNTGELFF,TGTGCCAGCGTGGAGGGGTTGAACACCGGGGAGCTGTTTTTT
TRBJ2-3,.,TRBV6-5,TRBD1,CASRDSHTQYF,TGTGCCAGTAGGGACAGCCATACGCAGTATTTT
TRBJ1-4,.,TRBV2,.,CASRRDLSNEKLFF,TGTGCCAGCAGGCGGGATCTTAGTAATGAAAAACTGTTTTTT
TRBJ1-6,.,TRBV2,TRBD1,CASSGQGDSPLHF,TGTGCCAGCAGTGGACAGGGGGATTCACCCCTCCACTTT
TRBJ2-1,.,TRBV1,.,CTSSPPSSPRSYNEQFF,TGCACCAGCAGCCCACCTTCGAGTCCCCGCTCCTACAATGAGCAGTTCTTC
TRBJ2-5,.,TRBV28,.,CASTSLYQETQYF,TGTGCCAGCACCAGTTTGTACCAAGAGACCCAGTACTTC
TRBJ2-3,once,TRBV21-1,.,CASSSSFSSTDTQYF,TGTGCCAGCAGCAGCAGTTTCTCTAGCACAGATACGCAGTATTTT
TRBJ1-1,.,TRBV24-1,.,CATSASDTEAFF,TGTGCCACCAGTGCCTCCGACACTGAAGCTTTCTTT
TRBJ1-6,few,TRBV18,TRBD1,CASSPLGTGVSPLHF,TGTGCCAGCTCACCATTAGGGACAGGGGTGTCACCCCTCCACTTT
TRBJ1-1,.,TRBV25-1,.,CASSEGRQFLTEAFF,TGTGCCAGCAGTGAAGGCCGACAGTTTCTCACTGAAGCTTTCTTT
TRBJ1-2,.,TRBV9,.,CASSVAWEDYGYTF,TGTGCCAGCAGCGTAGCTTGGGAGGACTATGGCTACACCTTC
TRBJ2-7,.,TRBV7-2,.,CASSEAGERVYEQYF,TGTGCCAGCAGCGAGGCAGGGGAAAGGGTCTACGAGCAGTACTTC
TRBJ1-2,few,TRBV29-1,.,CSVHDRGGHYGYTF,TGCAGCGTTCACGATCGTGGAGGTCACTATGGCTACACCTTC
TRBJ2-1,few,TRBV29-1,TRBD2,CSAGRRLAGNEQFF,TGCAGCGCCGGTCGGCGGCTAGCGGGGAATGAGCAGTTCTTC
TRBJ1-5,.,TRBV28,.,CASSLPQGPSSNQPQHF,TGTGCCAGCAGTTTACCTCAGGGCCCGTCAAGCAATCAGCCCCAGCATTTT
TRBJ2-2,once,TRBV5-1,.,CASSIGGGPGELFF,TGCGCCAGCAGCATCGGGGGAGGCCCCGGGGAGCTGTTTTTT
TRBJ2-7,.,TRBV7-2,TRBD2,CASSPLSGSYEQYF,TGTGCCAGCAGCCCCCTTAGCGGGTCTTACGAGCAGTACTTC
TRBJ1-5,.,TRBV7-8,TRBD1,CASSPQLGRQGYQPQHF,TGTGCCAGCAGCCCCCAATTAGGGCGACAGGGCTATCAGCCCCAGCATTTT
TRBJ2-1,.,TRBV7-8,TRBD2,CASSLGASGDFYNEQFF,TGTGCCAGCAGCTTAGGGGCTAGCGGAGACTTCTACAATGAGCAGTTCTTC
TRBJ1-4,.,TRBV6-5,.,CASTATGSNEKLFF,TGTGCCAGCACCGCGACAGGCTCAAATGAAAAACTGTTTTTT
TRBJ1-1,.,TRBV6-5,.,CASVGRPMNTEAFF,TGTGCCAGCGTTGGGCGACCCATGAACACTGAAGCTTTCTTT
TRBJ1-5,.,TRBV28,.,CASIPQGFGQPQHF,TGTGCCAGCATTCCCCAGGGGTTCGGTCAGCCCCAGCATTTT
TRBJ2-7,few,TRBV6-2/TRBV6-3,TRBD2,CASSYSITSGSNEQYF,TGTGCCAGCAGTTACTCGATAACTAGCGGGAGCAACGAGCAGTACTTC
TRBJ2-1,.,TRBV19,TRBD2,CASSIGGFSGYNEQFF,TGTGCCAGTAGTATAGGAGGGTTTAGCGGGTACAATGAGCAGTTCTTC
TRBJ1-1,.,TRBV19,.,CASSKWTDEAFF,TGTGCCAGTAGTAAATGGACTGACGAAGCTTTCTTT
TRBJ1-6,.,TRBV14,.,CASSQDQGTKLNSPLHF,TGTGCCAGCAGCCAAGATCAAGGGACAAAGCTGAATTCACCCCTCCACTTT
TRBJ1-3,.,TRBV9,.,CASSVSLANTIYF,TGTGCCAGCAGCGTAAGTCTAGCGAACACCATATATTTT
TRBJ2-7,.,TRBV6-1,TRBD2,CASSDVAGGAYEQYF,TGTGCCAGCAGTGATGTAGCGGGGGGTGCCTACGAGCAGTACTTC
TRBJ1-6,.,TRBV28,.,CASTHRVTNNSPLHF,TGTGCCAGCACTCACAGGGTAACTAATAATTCACCCCTCCACTTT
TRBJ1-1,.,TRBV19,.,CASSIQGAEWEAFF,TGTGCCAGTAGTATACAGGGCGCCGAATGGGAAGCTTTCTTT
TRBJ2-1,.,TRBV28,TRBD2,CASIAGAYNEQFF,TGTGCCAGCATAGCGGGGGCCTACAATGAGCAGTTCTTC
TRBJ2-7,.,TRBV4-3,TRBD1,CASSQDRTGGYEQYF,TGCGCCAGCAGCCAAGATCGGACAGGGGGCTACGAGCAGTACTTC
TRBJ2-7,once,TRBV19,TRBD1,CASSIGRQGEPRDEQYF,TGTGCCAGTAGTATAGGGCGACAGGGGGAACCCCGGGACGAGCAGTACTTC